A selection of T cell receptor beta chains follows, all from one sample in a study of response to subunit inactivated influenza vaccine. Each CDR3 protein is one row after TCRdb ran MiXCR on the RT-PCR reads. The repertoire consists of over 150,000 distinct CDR3 sequences, with approximately 14% occurring once and the leading ten covering 26%. The sequenced sample was CD8+ T cells sorted from PBMCs, obtained roughly 5 days after vaccination. These receptors were collected from a man aged 50 to 59 who received an inactivated influenza vaccine. The CDR3 runs from the conserved cysteine through the conserved F or W. D genes are given only for firm matches. Clone size appears in some rows only: once, few, many, or a class for an expanded clone.

J	size	D	V	DNA	CDR3
TRBJ1-2	.	.	TRBV25-1	TGTGCCAGCAGACATACAGGGCTGGATGGCTACACCTTC	CASRHTGLDGYTF
TRBJ2-3	.	TRBD2	TRBV5-4	TGTGCCAGCAGCTTGCCCTCTACTAGCGGGGGATACACAGATACGCAGTATTTT	CASSLPSTSGGYTDTQYF
TRBJ2-7	many	TRBD2	TRBV29-1	TGCAGCGTTGGCTATCTAGCGGACGGGTGGCAGTACTTC	CSVGYLADGWQYF
TRBJ2-7	many	.	TRBV12-3/TRBV12-4	TGTGCCAGCAGTTTTTCCTCCTGGGACCCTATTTACGAGCAGTACTTC	CASSFSSWDPIYEQYF
TRBJ2-7	few	TRBD2	TRBV27	TGTGCCAGCAGTCCCGGGACTAGCGGGAGTACTTACGAGCAGTACTTC	CASSPGTSGSTYEQYF
TRBJ2-4	few	.	TRBV5-8	TGTGCCAGCAGCTTTAGGGGGGCCCTAGCCAAAAACATTCAGTACTTC	CASSFRGALAKNIQYF
TRBJ2-7	few	.	TRBV20-1	TGCAGTGCTAGTGAAATGAGCTACGAGCAGTACTTC	CSASEMSYEQYF
TRBJ2-1	few	TRBD2	TRBV4-1	TGCGCCAGCAGCTACTCCACTAGCGGGGGAGGCAATGAGCAGTTCTTC	CASSYSTSGGGNEQFF
TRBJ2-1	.	.	TRBV30	TGTGCCTGGAGGGGATACCCACTAAGCGACAATGAGCAGTTCTTC	CAWRGYPLSDNEQFF
TRBJ2-1	few	TRBD2	TRBV28	TGTGCCAGCAGTTGGGGACTAGCGGGAGGGCCTAGTGAGCAGTTCTTC	CASSWGLAGGPSEQFF
TRBJ2-7	few	.	TRBV20-1	TGCAGTGCAGTTTCTAGGCGGCGGCGCGACGAGCAGTACTTC	CSAVSRRRRDEQYF
TRBJ2-3	.	TRBD1	TRBV28	TGTGCCAGCAGCAGAGTAGAGGGACAGGGGGACACAGATACGCAGTATTTT	CASSRVEGQGDTDTQYF
TRBJ2-3	few	TRBD2	TRBV7-8	TGTGCCAGCAGCTCTTCTCCGGGACTAGCGGCAGATACGCAGTATTTT	CASSSSPGLAADTQYF
TRBJ2-7	.	.	TRBV6-2/TRBV6-3	TGTGCCAGCAGTTACACCCGGGACTTCAACTACGAGCAGTACTTC	CASSYTRDFNYEQYF
TRBJ2-7	.	.	TRBV2	TGTGCCAGCAGTGAAGCGGAGAGCTACGAGCAGTACTTC	CASSEAESYEQYF
TRBJ2-1	few	.	TRBV5-1	TGCGCCAGCAGCTTCGGACCTTCAGGGTCGATCTCCTACAATGAGCAGTTCTTC	CASSFGPSGSISYNEQFF
TRBJ2-3	few	.	TRBV29-1	TGCAGCGTTGAAGATCTTCCCAGCACAGATACGCAGTATTTT	CSVEDLPSTDTQYF
TRBJ1-6	.	.	TRBV11-2	TGTGCCAGCAGCTGGGGGGGAAACAGTAATTCACCCCTCCACTTT	CASSWGGNSNSPLHF
TRBJ1-6	.	.	TRBV9	TGTGCCAGCAGCGTAGAGGGGGATTATAATTCACCCCTCCACTTT	CASSVEGDYNSPLHF
TRBJ1-1	few	.	TRBV29-1	TGCAGCGTCCTAGGGGAATTTTTAACAGGTGAAGCTTTCTTT	CSVLGEFLTGEAFF
TRBJ2-1	many	TRBD2	TRBV20-1	TGCAGTGCTAGAGATACACTAGCGGCCTACAATGAGCAGTTCTTC	CSARDTLAAYNEQFF
TRBJ2-7	.	.	TRBV6-2/TRBV6-3	TGTGCCAGCAGTCCAGCCCGGACAGACGAGCAGTACTTC	CASSPARTDEQYF
TRBJ2-2	.	.	TRBV9	TGTGCCAGCAGCGTAGCTTCTACCGGGAACACCGGGGAGCTGTTTTTT	CASSVASTGNTGELFF
TRBJ2-3	few	TRBD2	TRBV2	TGTGCCAGCAGTGAATGGGGACTAGCGGAAAACACAGATACGCAGTATTTT	CASSEWGLAENTDTQYF
TRBJ1-1	.	TRBD1	TRBV19	TGTGCCAGTAATCCGGGACAGGGGATCACTGAAGCTTTCTTT	CASNPGQGITEAFF
TRBJ2-1	.	TRBD2	TRBV15	TGTGCCACCAGCAGAGGACTAGCGGGGATTTATTCCTACAATGAGCAGTTCTTC	CATSRGLAGIYSYNEQFF